These T cell receptor beta chains were read from a single sample in a study of CD8 T cells in ankylosing spondylitis. Each CDR3 protein gets one entry after TCRdb re-called the 5' RACE reads with MiXCR. The data show a few hundred thousand distinct CDR3 sequences, less than 25% seen once. The sequencing sample was made of blood, either unsorted or a sorted T cell fraction (not recorded which). Every receptor here comes from a female donor with ankylosing spondylitis or in good health (not recorded which). CDR3s include the opening cysteine and the closing phenylalanine or tryptophan. The D gene is left open where the match is weak. Clone size is not always given. Where it is, it says once, few, many or a class for expanded clones.

CASSFLAGGGNEQFF,TGTGCCAGCAGCTTTCTAGCGGGGGGGGGGAATGAGCAGTTCTTC,TRBD2,TRBJ2-1,TRBV11-2,many
CASSNPGTLRYEQYF,TGCGCCAGCAGCAATCCCGGGACCTTAAGATACGAGCAGTACTTC,.,TRBJ2-7,TRBV5-1,.
CASSEALEGEPQHF,TGTGCCAGCAGTGAAGCGCTGGAGGGGGAGCCCCAGCATTTT,.,TRBJ1-5,TRBV2,few
CASSWTEKLFF,TGTGCCAGCAGCTGGACAGAGAAACTGTTTTTT,.,TRBJ1-4,TRBV6-1,.
CSAPGGTSGRLYEQFF,TGCAGTGCTCCCGGTGGGACTAGCGGGAGGTTGTATGAGCAGTTCTTC,TRBD2,TRBJ2-1,TRBV20-1,.
CSAPGRARTDTQYF,TGCAGTGCACCCGGGCGGGCCCGCACAGATACGCAGTATTTT,.,TRBJ2-3,TRBV20-1,.
CASSYSIIGADTQYF,TGTGCCAGCAGTTACTCGATAATAGGAGCAGATACGCAGTATTTT,.,TRBJ2-3,TRBV6-5,.
CASSEAVSTPQHF,TGCGCCAGCAGTGAAGCGGTGTCCACACCCCAGCATTTT,.,TRBJ1-5,TRBV10-1,few
CASRGRSYEQYF,TGTGCCAGCAGAGGGCGCTCCTACGAGCAGTACTTC,.,TRBJ2-7,TRBV12-3/TRBV12-4,many
CAWSVREGDTQYF,TGTGCCTGGAGTGTACGGGAAGGGGATACGCAGTATTTT,.,TRBJ2-3,TRBV30,few
CASSYMSGRANEQFF,TGTGCCAGCAGCTACATGAGCGGGAGGGCCAATGAGCAGTTCTTC,TRBD2,TRBJ2-1,TRBV12-3/TRBV12-4,many
CSASFGPYEQYF,TGCAGTGCTAGTTTCGGGCCCTACGAGCAGTACTTC,.,TRBJ2-7,TRBV20-1,.
CSARGPPYNEQFF,TGCAGCGCCCGGGGCCCCCCGTACAATGAGCAGTTCTTC,.,TRBJ2-1,TRBV20-1,few
CATSRPRTTDTQYF,TGTGCCACCAGCAGACCCCGGACGACAGATACGCAGTATTTT,.,TRBJ2-3,TRBV15,few
CASSPGQAIYGYTF,TGTGCCAGCAGCCCGGGACAGGCAATCTATGGCTACACCTTC,TRBD1,TRBJ1-2,TRBV7-9,.
CASSLPTTGELFF,TGTGCCAGCAGCTTACCGACCACCGGGGAGCTGTTTTTT,.,TRBJ2-2,TRBV7-2,.
CSVKVYNEQFF,TGCAGCGTAAAGGTTTACAATGAGCAGTTCTTC,.,TRBJ2-1,TRBV29-1,.
CASSRPPSNTGELFF,TGTGCCAGCAGTCGCCCGCCGTCGAACACCGGGGAGCTGTTTTTT,.,TRBJ2-2,TRBV12-3/TRBV12-4,.
CASSFAGDSYNEQFF,TGTGCCAGCAGCTTTGCGGGGGACTCCTACAATGAGCAGTTCTTC,TRBD2,TRBJ2-1,TRBV11-2,.
CAIQGDGNQPQHF,TGTGCCATTCAGGGAGACGGCAATCAGCCCCAGCATTTT,.,TRBJ1-5,TRBV10-3,many
CAISGTSYGYTF,TGTGCCATCAGCGGGACATCCTATGGCTACACCTTC,.,TRBJ1-2,TRBV10-3,few
CSALGESLAISQNIQYF,TGCAGTGCCCTAGGGGAATCCCTAGCGATCAGCCAAAACATTCAGTACTTC,.,TRBJ2-4,TRBV20-1,.
CASSSTQGSITEAFF,TGTGCCAGCAGTTCTACACAGGGGTCCATCACTGAAGCTTTCTTT,TRBD1,TRBJ1-1,TRBV14,.
CSATPGTLYNEQFF,TGCAGTGCCACCCCCGGGACTCTCTACAATGAGCAGTTCTTC,.,TRBJ2-1,TRBV20-1,many
CSAHWMYNEQFF,TGCAGTGCCCACTGGATGTACAATGAGCAGTTCTTC,.,TRBJ2-1,TRBV20-1,.
CASSLVPLTGKETQYF,TGTGCCAGCAGTTTAGTCCCTTTGACAGGGAAAGAGACCCAGTACTTC,TRBD1,TRBJ2-5,TRBV12-3/TRBV12-4,many
CASSLRVLGNNEQFF,TGTGCCAGCAGCTTACGGGTCTTGGGGAACAATGAGCAGTTCTTC,.,TRBJ2-1,TRBV7-2,.
CASSYPPDRQETQYF,TGTGCCAGCAGTTACCCGCCCGACAGGCAAGAGACCCAGTACTTC,.,TRBJ2-5,TRBV6-5,many
CASSPSRDRGRTEAFF,TGTGCCAGCTCACCAAGCCGGGACAGGGGCCGCACTGAAGCTTTCTTT,TRBD1,TRBJ1-1,TRBV18,few
CSAPMPNWDPSTDTQYF,TGCAGTGCCCCAATGCCCAACTGGGACCCTAGCACAGATACGCAGTATTTT,.,TRBJ2-3,TRBV20-1,few
CAISEGHSGANVLTF,TGTGCCATCAGTGAGGGGCACTCTGGGGCCAACGTCCTGACTTTC,.,TRBJ2-6,TRBV10-3,few
CASSLGLPSYEQYF,TGTGCCAGCAGCTTGGGACTACCCTCCTACGAGCAGTACTTC,.,TRBJ2-7,TRBV5-6,.
CASSFLVSSYEQYF,TGTGCCAGCAGCTTTTTGGTTAGCTCCTACGAGCAGTACTTC,.,TRBJ2-7,TRBV7-3,few
CASSARSDYGYTF,TGTGCCAGCAGCGCGCGATCGGACTATGGCTACACCTTC,.,TRBJ1-2,TRBV13,few
CAWSRSRAYNSPLHF,TGTGCCTGGAGTAGATCACGGGCATATAATTCACCCCTCCACTTT,.,TRBJ1-6,TRBV30,.
CASSQRLAFDKGLDKDEQYF,TGTGCCAGCTCTCAGAGGCTCGCCTTCGACAAGGGACTTGATAAGGACGAGCAGTACTTC,.,TRBJ2-7,TRBV18,.
CASSLEGTGGSPLHF,TGTGCCAGCAGCTTAGAAGGAACGGGGGGTTCACCCCTCCACTTT,.,TRBJ1-6,TRBV7-2,.
CASSSNLAGGVQYF,TGCGCCAGCAGCTCCAACCTAGCGGGAGGTGTGCAGTACTTC,TRBD2,TRBJ2-7,TRBV5-1,many
CAISDRGTEAFF,TGTGCCATCAGTGACCGGGGAACTGAAGCTTTCTTT,.,TRBJ1-1,TRBV10-3,.
CATSKRAGSYEQYF,TGTGCCACCTCTAAGAGGGCCGGATCCTACGAGCAGTACTTC,.,TRBJ2-7,TRBV5-8,few
CASSRIGHTGELFF,TGTGCCAGCAGCCGGATAGGGCATACCGGGGAGCTGTTTTTT,.,TRBJ2-2,TRBV27,few
CSVPRTGRNTEAFF,TGCAGCGTTCCACGGACAGGGAGGAACACTGAAGCTTTCTTT,TRBD1,TRBJ1-1,TRBV29-1,few
CAISRTSGRVYEQYF,TGTGCCATCAGTAGGACTAGCGGGAGGGTCTACGAGCAGTACTTC,TRBD2,TRBJ2-7,TRBV10-3,.
CSVSGELSNTEAFF,TGCAGCGTTTCCGGCGAACTCTCGAACACTGAAGCTTTCTTT,.,TRBJ1-1,TRBV29-1,many
CASSFRPDTQYF,TGTGCCAGCAGCTTCCGCCCAGATACGCAGTATTTT,.,TRBJ2-3,TRBV4-2,.
CASNIGGTRGGYTF,TGTGCCAGCAACATAGGTGGGACCCGAGGTGGCTACACCTTC,.,TRBJ1-2,TRBV12-3/TRBV12-4,many
CASRSTGGLNTGELFF,TGTGCCAGCAGGTCCACAGGGGGCCTGAACACCGGGGAGCTGTTTTTT,TRBD1,TRBJ2-2,TRBV6-2/TRBV6-3,.
CASSLGLAGGTKQFF,TGTGCCAGCAGTTTGGGACTAGCGGGAGGTACCAAGCAGTTCTTC,TRBD2,TRBJ2-1,TRBV12-3/TRBV12-4,.
CASSEGTGGPPQHF,TGTGCCAGCAGTGAAGGGACAGGGGGTCCGCCCCAGCATTTT,TRBD1,TRBJ1-5,TRBV6-1,few